This entry concerns a single T cell receptor (beta chain). The data were taken from a study of CD8 T cells in Susac syndrome. Whole-study context: Sequenced Susac syndrome patients included about six with active disease and under ten who were in remission.

Reverse transcription of about 0.5 to 1 ug RNA used random hexamers. One entry per CDR3 protein, called by TCRdb with MiXCR from the immunoSEQ multiplex PCR reads. The sample has some 200,000 distinct CDR3 sequences, more than 90% seen once. Trimming cost V 8 bases and J 0 bases, with 6 bases left between them. CDR1 MDHEN and CDR2 SYDVKM come from the germline V gene. The CDR3 covers 12 residues. The clonotype was recovered from a human donor with Susac syndrome. Sequencing was done on a sample of CD4+ T cells from PBMCs. The chain carries TRBV28 and TRBJ2-3; D gene ambiguous. The CDR3: CASQSSTDTQYF. The CDR3 DNA reads TGTGCCAGCCAATCTAGCACAGATACGCAGTATTTT.